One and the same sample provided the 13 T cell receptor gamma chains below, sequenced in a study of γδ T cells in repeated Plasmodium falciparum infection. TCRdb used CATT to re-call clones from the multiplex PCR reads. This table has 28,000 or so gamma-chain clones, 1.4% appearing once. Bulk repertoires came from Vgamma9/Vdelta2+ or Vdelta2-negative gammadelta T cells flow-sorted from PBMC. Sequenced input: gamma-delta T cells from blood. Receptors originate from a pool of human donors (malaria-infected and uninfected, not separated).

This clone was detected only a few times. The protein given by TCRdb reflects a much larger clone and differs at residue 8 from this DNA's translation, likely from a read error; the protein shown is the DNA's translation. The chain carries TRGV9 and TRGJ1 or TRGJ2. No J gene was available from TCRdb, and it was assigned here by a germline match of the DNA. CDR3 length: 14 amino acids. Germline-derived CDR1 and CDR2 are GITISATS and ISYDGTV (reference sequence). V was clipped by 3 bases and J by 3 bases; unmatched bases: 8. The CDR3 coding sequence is TGTGCCTTGTGGGAGCCGGAGGGTTATTATAAGAAACTCTTT. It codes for CALWEPEGYYKKLF.

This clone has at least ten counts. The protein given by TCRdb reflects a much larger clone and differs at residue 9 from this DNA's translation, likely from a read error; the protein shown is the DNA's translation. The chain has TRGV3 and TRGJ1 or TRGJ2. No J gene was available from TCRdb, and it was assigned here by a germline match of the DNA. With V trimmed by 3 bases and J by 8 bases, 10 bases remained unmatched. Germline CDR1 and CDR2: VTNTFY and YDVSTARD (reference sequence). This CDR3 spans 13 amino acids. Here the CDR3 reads CATWDSWYHKKLF. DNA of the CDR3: TGTGCCACCTGGGACTCGTGGTATCATAAGAAACTCTTT.

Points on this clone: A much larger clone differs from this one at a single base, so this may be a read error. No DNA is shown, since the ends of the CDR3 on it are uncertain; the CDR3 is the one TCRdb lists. The CDR3 sequence: CATWDRLDIRNSLAVEQHLLSQVSIGRIQHF. Here the V gene is TRGV5, but the J gene went uncalled. Germline assignment: CDR1 VINAFY and CDR2 YDVSNSKD. The CDR3 comprises 31 residues, both ends counted.

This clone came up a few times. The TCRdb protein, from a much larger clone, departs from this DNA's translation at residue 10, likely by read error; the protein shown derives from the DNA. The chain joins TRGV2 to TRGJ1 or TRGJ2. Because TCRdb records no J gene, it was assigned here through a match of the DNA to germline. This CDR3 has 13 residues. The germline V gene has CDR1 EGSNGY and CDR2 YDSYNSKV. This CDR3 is CATWDGQGYRKLF. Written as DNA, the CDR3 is TGTGCCACCTGGGACGGCCAAGGGTATAGGAAACTCTTT.

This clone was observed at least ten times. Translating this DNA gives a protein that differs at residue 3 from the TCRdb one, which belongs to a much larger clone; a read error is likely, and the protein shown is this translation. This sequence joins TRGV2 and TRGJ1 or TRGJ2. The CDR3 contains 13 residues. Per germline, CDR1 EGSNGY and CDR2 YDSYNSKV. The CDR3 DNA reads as TGTGCCGCCTGGGACTGTCGATATTATAAGAAACTCTTT. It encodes CAAWDCRYYKKLF.

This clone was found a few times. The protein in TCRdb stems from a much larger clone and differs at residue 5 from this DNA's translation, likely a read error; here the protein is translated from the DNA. CDR3 in DNA: TGTGCCTTGTGGGGGGTGTCGGAGGAAGGGCCGGAGAAACTCTTT. Residues: CALWGVSEEGPEKLF. The V gene is TRGV9, the J gene TRGJ1 or TRGJ2. TCRdb leaves out the J gene; it was filled in here by matching the DNA to germline. There are 15 residues in the CDR3. CDR1 is GITISATS, CDR2 ISYDGTV, per germline (reference sequence).

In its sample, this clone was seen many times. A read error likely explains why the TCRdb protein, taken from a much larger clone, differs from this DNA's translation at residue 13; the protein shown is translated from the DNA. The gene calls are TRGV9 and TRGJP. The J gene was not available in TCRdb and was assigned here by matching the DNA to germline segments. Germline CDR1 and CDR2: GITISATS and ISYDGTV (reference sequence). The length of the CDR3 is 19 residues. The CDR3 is CALWEVDPPGELDKKIKVF. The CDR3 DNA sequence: TGTGCCTTGTGGGAGGTTGACCCCCCTGGGGAGTTGGACAAAAAAATCAAGGTATTT.

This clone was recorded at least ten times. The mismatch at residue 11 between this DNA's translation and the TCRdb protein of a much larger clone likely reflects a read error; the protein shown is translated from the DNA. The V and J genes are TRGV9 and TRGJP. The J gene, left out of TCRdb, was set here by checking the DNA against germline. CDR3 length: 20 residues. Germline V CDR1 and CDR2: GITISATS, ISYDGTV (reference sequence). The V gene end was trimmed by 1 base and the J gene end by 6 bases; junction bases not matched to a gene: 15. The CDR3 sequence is CALWEVPTWERELGKKIKVF. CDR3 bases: TGTGCCTTGTGGGAGGTCCCAACCTGGGAGAGAGAGTTGGGCAAAAAAATCAAGGTATTT.

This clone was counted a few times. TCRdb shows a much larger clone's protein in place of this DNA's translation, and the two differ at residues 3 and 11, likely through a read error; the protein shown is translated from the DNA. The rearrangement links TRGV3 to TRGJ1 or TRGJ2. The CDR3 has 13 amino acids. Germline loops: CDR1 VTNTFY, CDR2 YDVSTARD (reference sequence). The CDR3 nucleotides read TGTGCCCCCTGGGACAGGGGTTATTATAAGAACCTCTTT. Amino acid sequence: CAPWDRGYYKNLF.

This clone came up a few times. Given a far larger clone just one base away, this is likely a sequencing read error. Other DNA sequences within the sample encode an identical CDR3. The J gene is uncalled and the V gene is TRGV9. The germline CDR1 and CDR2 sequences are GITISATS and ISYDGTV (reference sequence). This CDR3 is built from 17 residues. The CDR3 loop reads CALWEVLRELGKKIKVF. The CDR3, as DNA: TGTGCCTTGTGGGAGGTATTAAGAGAGTTGGGCAAAAAAATTAAGGTATTT.

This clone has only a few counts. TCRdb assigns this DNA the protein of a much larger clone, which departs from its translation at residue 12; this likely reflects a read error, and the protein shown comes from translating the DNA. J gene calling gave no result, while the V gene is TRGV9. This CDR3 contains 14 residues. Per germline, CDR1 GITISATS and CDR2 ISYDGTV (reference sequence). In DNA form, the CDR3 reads TGTGCCTTGTGGGAGGCGCACCGTTATTATAAGGAACTCTTT. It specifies CALWEAHRYYKELF.

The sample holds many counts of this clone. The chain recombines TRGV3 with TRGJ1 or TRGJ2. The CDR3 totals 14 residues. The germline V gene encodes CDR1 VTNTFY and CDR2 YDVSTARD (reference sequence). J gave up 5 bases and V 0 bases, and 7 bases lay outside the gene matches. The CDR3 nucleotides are TGTGCCACCTGGGACAGGCTTTCTAATTATAAGAAACTCTTT. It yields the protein CATWDRLSNYKKLF.

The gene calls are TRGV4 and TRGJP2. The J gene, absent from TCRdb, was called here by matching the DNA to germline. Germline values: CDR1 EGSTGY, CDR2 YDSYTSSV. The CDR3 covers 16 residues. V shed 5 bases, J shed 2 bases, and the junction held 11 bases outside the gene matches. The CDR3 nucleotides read TGTGCCACCTGGGCAAGGGTAGGGAGTAGTGATTGGATCAAGACGTTT. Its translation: CATWARVGSSDWIKTF.